The entry that follows covers one TCR beta chain sequence. These data belong to a study of blood T cell repertoires in COVID-19. Study context: The analysed material was cDNA or gDNA that came from T cells, B-cell-depleted T cells, or PBMCs.

Trimming took 0 bases from V and 7 from J; bases not matched to a gene: 2. The germline V gene encodes CDR1 SGHRS and CDR2 YFSETQ. The CDR3 extends over 14 amino acids. This table comes from immunoSEQ multiplex PCR, and its TCRdb copy is limited to in-frame clones, with some not included. Of 340,000 or so clones in the sample, approximately 82% are singletons; the top ten hold approximately 3%. This sequence was found in a man aged 25-45 years with active or convalescent COVID-19. Sequencing used peripheral blood. V gene TRBV5-1 combines with J gene TRBJ2-1; 9 positions match TRBD2. The CDR3 DNA is TGCGCCAGCAGCTTGGTAGCGGGAGAAAATGAGCAGTTCTTC. The encoded protein is CASSLVAGENEQFF.